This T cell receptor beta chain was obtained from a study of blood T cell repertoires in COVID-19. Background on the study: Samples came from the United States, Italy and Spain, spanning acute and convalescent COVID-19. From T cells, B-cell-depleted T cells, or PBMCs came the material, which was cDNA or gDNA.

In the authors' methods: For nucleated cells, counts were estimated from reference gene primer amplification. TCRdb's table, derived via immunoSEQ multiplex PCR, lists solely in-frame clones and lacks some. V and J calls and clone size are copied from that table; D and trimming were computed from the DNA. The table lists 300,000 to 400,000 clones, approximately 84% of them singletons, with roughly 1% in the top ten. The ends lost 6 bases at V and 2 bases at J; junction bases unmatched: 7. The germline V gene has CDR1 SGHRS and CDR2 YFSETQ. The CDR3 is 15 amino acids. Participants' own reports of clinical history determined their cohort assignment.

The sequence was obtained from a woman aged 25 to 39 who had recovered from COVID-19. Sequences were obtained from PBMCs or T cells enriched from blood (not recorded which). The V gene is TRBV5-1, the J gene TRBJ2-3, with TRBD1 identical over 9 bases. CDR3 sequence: CASKLRDRDTDTQYF. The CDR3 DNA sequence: TGCGCCAGCAAACTACGGGACAGGGACACAGATACGCAGTATTTT.